This record covers a single T cell receptor beta chain. Antigen: not known. This may come from a read error, since a much larger clone is one base off. The data derive from a study of T-cell reconstitution after alpha-beta-depleted transplantation in children. The germline V gene encodes CDR1 SGHAT and CDR2 FQNNGV. The CDR3 is 15 amino acids. Study results and limitations: Diversity and T-cell counts at one year after transplant derived mostly from new T cells. Two months or so post-transplant, alpha-beta T cells reportedly derived from several hundred expanded graft clones.

As it was prepared, the TCRbeta library received unique molecular identifiers. TCRdb analysed the PCR reads with MiXCR anew, one entry per CDR3 protein. This table has roughly 300,000 distinct CDR3 sequences, around 10% appearing once. The chain carries TRBV11-2 and TRBJ1-2; 8 nucleotides line up with TRBD1. The receptor comes from a male patient aged 2 to 9 who had a stem cell transplant for chronic granulomatous disease, so the T cells may come from the graft donor. Material: peripheral blood, obtained 180 days after TCRalphabeta/CD19-depleted stem cell transplant. This CDR3 reads CASSLGWDRIYGDTF. In DNA form, the CDR3 reads TGTGCCAGCAGCTTAGGCTGGGACAGGATCTATGGCGACACCTTC.